This passage covers 18 T cell receptor beta chains from one sample sequenced in a study of a mutant IDH1 vaccine in newly diagnosed glioma. Antigens of these TCRs are unknown. TCRdb's table, derived via immunoSEQ multiplex PCR, lists solely in-frame clones and lacks some. Among some 50,000 clones listed, 65% were seen once. Documented time point: week 47, end of study. A 20-mer mutant IDH1 peptide at 300 ug was injected subcutaneously with topical imiquimod. Material: peripheral blood mononuclear cells (PBMCs), obtained from a glioma patient whose treatment included an IDH1 peptide vaccine. The receptors stem from a man aged 35 to 55 with glioma. Some clones in this sample may be carry-over from other donors' samples.

The V and J genes are TRBV19 and TRBJ1-1, with TRBD1 as a possible D gene (5 bases). V shed 10 bases and J shed 5 bases, with 14 bases lying between them. CDR1 is LNHDA and CDR2 is SQIVND in the germline V gene (reference sequence). The length of the CDR3 is 12 residues. The CDR3 protein is CATRDFPTEAFF. The CDR3 region has the DNA TGTGCCACCCGGGACTTTCCGACTGAAGCTTTCTTT.

The rearrangement links TRBV19 to TRBJ2-7, with TRBD1 matching over 8 bases. J lost 3 bases, V lost 7 bases, and 5 bases had no gene match. The CDR3 runs to 13 residues. Germline CDR1 reads LNHDA; CDR2 reads SQIVND (reference sequence). CDR3 residues: CASNPGQDYEQYF. CDR3 in DNA: TGTGCCAGTAACCCGGGACAGGACTACGAGCAGTACTTC.

V usage is TRBV6-5 and J usage is TRBJ1-2, with D unclear. The CDR3 is 13 residues long. Trimming took off 2 bases at V and 8 bases at J, with 12 bases between the two ends. Germline CDR1 and CDR2: MNHEY and SVGAGI. The chain's CDR3 is CASSYGDKPGYTF. CDR3 DNA sequence: TGTGCCAGCAGTTACGGCGACAAGCCCGGCTACACCTTC.

In its sample, this clone was seen a few times. The chain carries TRBV27 and TRBJ1-1, with D uncertain. The CDR3 extends over 11 amino acids. Germline V CDR1 and CDR2: MNHEY, SMNVEV (reference sequence). Trimming took 8 bases from V and 8 from J, leaving 12 bases between them. CDR3 nucleotides: TGTGCCAGCCGCAAATTTAGGGAAGCTTTCTTT. Its translation: CASRKFREAFF.

This sequence joins TRBV25-1 and TRBJ1-1; no clear D gene. This CDR3 has 16 amino acids. With 4 bases removed from V and 5 bases from J, the gap between germline ends came to 20 bases. Per the germline V gene, CDR1 is MGHDK and CDR2 is SYGVNS. For the CDR3, the DNA is TGTGCCAGCAGTGCTTCCCTCCCAGGCAGAAATACTGAAGCTTTCTTT. It yields the protein CASSASLPGRNTEAFF.

This rearrangement joins TRBV6-6 to TRBJ1-4; D remains unclear. Trimming took 2 bases from V and 5 from J, leaving 9 bases between them. CDR1 and CDR2 from the germline V gene are MNHNY and SVGAGI (reference sequence). CDR3 length equals 14 residues. The CDR3 DNA sequence: TGTGCCAGCAGTTACCTGGGCACGAATGAAAAACTGTTTTTT. Its protein is CASSYLGTNEKLFF.

J is TRBJ1-6 and V is TRBV5-1, with TRBD1 matching over 9 bases. V lost 4 bases and J lost 6; bases outside the gene matches: 5. There are 15 residues in the CDR3. Germline V lookup: CDR1 SGHRS, CDR2 YFSETQ. This CDR3 reads CASSPGTGINSPLHF. The CDR3 DNA reads as TGCGCCAGCAGCCCCGGGACAGGGATTAATTCACCCCTCCACTTT.

This clone was picked up a small number of times. The rearrangement uses TRBV6-5 and TRBJ1-3, with 9 positions matching TRBD1. This CDR3 spans 15 amino acids. With 7 bases clipped from V and 0 bases from J, the junction kept 4 bases outside the gene matches. In germline, CDR1 is MNHEY, CDR2 SVGAGI. In nucleotides, the CDR3 is TGTGCCAGCAAAACGGGACAGGGCTCTGGAAACACCATATATTTT. Encoded protein: CASKTGQGSGNTIYF.

The gene calls are TRBV6-6 and TRBJ2-1; 8 nucleotides align to TRBD1. In germline, CDR1 is MNHNY, CDR2 SVGAGI (reference sequence). V dropped 8 bases and J dropped 5; count of bases not matched to a gene: 8. The CDR3 runs to 14 residues. CDR3 bases: TGTGCCAGCCTCTCCGGGACAGGCGACAATGAGCAGTTCTTC. This translates into CASLSGTGDNEQFF.

The J gene is TRBJ2-7, the V gene TRBV7-7; D is unclear. Trimming shortened V by 1 base and J by 3 bases, and 10 bases separated the two germline ends. Germline CDR1 is SSHAT and CDR2 is FNYEAQ (reference sequence). The CDR3 is 14 amino acids. The CDR3 is CASSLGEIGYEQYF. CDR3 nucleotide sequence: TGTGCCAGCAGCTTAGGAGAAATTGGCTACGAGCAGTACTTC.

The chain is built from TRBV9 and TRBJ1-1, with 10 bases lining up with TRBD1. The CDR3 contains 19 residues. The J segment lost 3 bases and the V segment lost 1 base, leaving 15 bases of the junction unmatched. Germline CDR1 and CDR2: SGDLS and YYNGEE. The chain's CDR3 is CASSVYPRGTGDMHTEAFF. The CDR3, as DNA: TGTGCCAGCAGCGTATATCCGAGAGGGACAGGGGATATGCACACTGAAGCTTTCTTT.

V and J are TRBV11-2 and TRBJ2-1, with TRBD1 matching over 11 bases. Germline-derived CDR1 and CDR2 are SGHAT and FQNNGV. This CDR3 region has 16 residues. With V trimmed by 3 bases and J by 2 bases, 3 bases remained unmatched. CDR3 sequence reads: CASSLGQGETYNEQFF. In DNA, the CDR3 is TGTGCCAGCAGCTTGGGACAGGGGGAAACCTACAATGAGCAGTTCTTC.

The rearrangement joins TRBV5-1 to TRBJ1-2; D not resolved. Germline assignment: CDR1 SGHRS and CDR2 YFSETQ. The CDR3 runs to 15 residues. Trimming pared 1 base from V and 0 bases from J, leaving 10 bases between. CDR3 residues: CASSLSVSTNYGYTF. The CDR3 DNA follows: TGCGCCAGCAGCTTGAGCGTATCTACTAACTATGGCTACACCTTC.

The rearrangement uses TRBV13 and TRBJ1-4; the D is unclear. CDR1 is PRHDT and CDR2 is FYEKMQ in the germline V gene (reference sequence). Trimming took 3 bases from V and 8 from J, leaving 13 bases between them. The CDR3 consists of 14 residues. The CDR3 loop reads CASSFGSQDEKLFF. The CDR3 region has the DNA TGTGCCAGCAGCTTTGGCTCCCAAGACGAAAAACTGTTTTTT.

This chain uses TRBV30 with TRBJ2-1; the D is unclear. Trimming took off 7 bases at V and 2 bases at J, with 9 bases between the two ends. Germline V gene sequence: CDR1 GTSNPN, CDR2 SVGIG (reference sequence). The CDR3 totals 12 residues. CDR3 amino acids: CASRAAYNEQFF. The CDR3 DNA follows: TGTGCCTCTCGGGCCGCCTACAATGAGCAGTTCTTC.

This chain joins TRBV6-1 and TRBJ2-7; 8 bases map to TRBD1. Germline lookup yields CDR1 MNHNS and CDR2 SASEGT. J was trimmed by 0 bases and V by 2 bases; bases with no gene match: 3. CDR3 length: 15 residues. The CDR3 is CASSEPGTGSYEQYF. In DNA form, the CDR3 reads TGTGCCAGCAGTGAACCCGGGACAGGCTCCTACGAGCAGTACTTC.

This clone was counted a few times. The genes are TRBV6-5 and TRBJ2-5; 9 bases agree with TRBD1. CDR1 and CDR2 from the germline V gene are MNHEY and SVGAGI. CDR3 length equals 15 residues. The trim removed 6 bases at V and 5 bases at J, leaving 10 bases unmatched. In nucleotides, the CDR3 is TGTGCCAGCAGGCCCACAGGGGGCTACGGGGAGACCCAGTACTTC. As protein: CASRPTGGYGETQYF.

The rearrangement uses TRBV6-1 and TRBJ1-2; 7 bases line up with TRBD1. The CDR3 spans 15 residues. The V and J ends lost 2 bases and 7 bases, in that order; junction bases with no gene match: 10. Germline V gene lookup returns CDR1 MNHNS and CDR2 SASEGT. As DNA, the CDR3 is TGTGCCAGCAGTGAACCGAACAGGGGAACAGGTGGCTACACCTTC. Translating it yields CASSEPNRGTGGYTF.